These T cell receptor beta chains were read from a single sample in a study of T cell responses to AZD1222 COVID-19 vaccine. Only in-frame clones appear in the TCRdb table, and some are missing; sequencing was by immunoSEQ multiplex PCR. Among 150,000 to 250,000 clones listed, roughly 92% were seen once. This specimen consisted of peripheral blood, obtained 28 days after the second AZD1222 dose. Receptor source: an adult who received the AZD1222 COVID-19 vaccine. CDR3s leave out the opening cysteine and the closing phenylalanine or tryptophan. A row's size may be missing; if present it is once, few, many or a size class.

size,V,J,CDR3
-,TRBV2,TRBJ1-1,ASSEGGTTEAF
-,TRBV24-1,TRBJ1-5,ATTLSAGQGNQPQH
-,TRBV2,TRBJ1-2,ASTLDRINYGYT
-,TRBV2,TRBJ1-1,ASSPHLNTEAF
-,TRBV19,TRBJ1-5,ASSFAGAYSNQPQH
-,TRBV12-3/TRBV12-4,TRBJ2-2,ASRTQNTGELF
-,TRBV11-3,TRBJ2-7,ASSLGPGTGKYSYEQY
-,TRBV5-1,TRBJ1-2,ASSGGANYGYT
-,TRBV4-1,TRBJ1-6,ASSQGGTGDSPLH
-,TRBV19,TRBJ2-7,ASSVDRLVYEQY
once,TRBV7-9,TRBJ1-4,ASSPREGAYEKLF
-,TRBV5-6,TRBJ1-2,ASSLDPGQGAEGYT
-,TRBV7-8,TRBJ2-5,ASSLGAGGLVASLQETQY
-,TRBV2,TRBJ1-2,ASSRQADYGYT
-,TRBV3-1/TRBV3-2,TRBJ1-5,ASSQGGSPWMPQH
-,TRBV28,TRBJ1-2,ASKNSNYGYT
-,TRBV9,TRBJ1-1,ASSVGWIQGGTEAF
-,TRBV6-5,TRBJ2-7,ASRRDGLTYEQY
-,TRBV19,TRBJ2-3,ASSKGQGADTQY
-,TRBV6-2/TRBV6-3,TRBJ1-1,ASSYGRGRVPEAF
-,TRBV30,TRBJ1-2,AWRFRESSGYT
-,TRBV23-1,TRBJ1-1,ANLINTEAF
-,TRBV6-1,TRBJ2-5,ASANSETQY
-,TRBV5-1,TRBJ2-3,ASTLPSTDTQY
-,TRBV5-4,TRBJ2-5,ASSLLSGGYQETQY
-,TRBV2,TRBJ1-5,ASRWGGGRHQPQH
-,TRBV11-1,TRBJ1-2,ASSSGTGRGYT
-,TRBV6-5,TRBJ1-6,ASRQSSSVGSPLH
-,TRBV9,TRBJ2-5,ASSFQGGGQETQY
-,TRBV2,TRBJ1-5,ASRGGYSNQPQH
once,TRBV9,TRBJ1-6,ASSGAGNSPLH